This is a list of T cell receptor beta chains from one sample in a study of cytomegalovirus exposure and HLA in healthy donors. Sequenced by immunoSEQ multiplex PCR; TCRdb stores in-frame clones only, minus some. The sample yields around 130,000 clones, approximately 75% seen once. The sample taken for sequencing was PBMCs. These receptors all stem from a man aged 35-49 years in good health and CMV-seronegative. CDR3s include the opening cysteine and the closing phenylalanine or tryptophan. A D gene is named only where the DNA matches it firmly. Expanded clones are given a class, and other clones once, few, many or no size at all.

CDR3 DNA: TGCGCCAGCAGCCAAGATTGGTCTCAGGGTGAGCAGTTCTTC
CDR3 protein: CASSQDWSQGEQFF
clone size: .
J gene: TRBJ2-1
D gene: .
V gene: TRBV4-3
CDR3 length: 14

CDR3 DNA: TGCGCCAGCAGCTTGCGGGACAGGGGTGAAAAACTGTTTTTT
CDR3 protein: CASSLRDRGEKLFF
clone size: .
J gene: TRBJ1-4
D gene: TRBD1
V gene: TRBV5-1
CDR3 length: 14

CDR3 DNA: TGCGCCAGCAGCCGGGGGACAGGGATCAACTATGGCTACACCTTC
CDR3 protein: CASSRGTGINYGYTF
clone size: .
J gene: TRBJ1-2
D gene: TRBD1
V gene: TRBV4-3
CDR3 length: 15

CDR3 DNA: TGTGCCAGCACCACTCGCCCCCAGGGTGTCTATGGCTACACCTTC
CDR3 protein: CASTTRPQGVYGYTF
clone size: .
J gene: TRBJ1-2
D gene: .
V gene: TRBV28
CDR3 length: 15

CDR3 DNA: TGTGCCAGCAGCCCCTCTGGCGGGGGAGGCTCACCCCTCCACTTT
CDR3 protein: CASSPSGGGGSPLHF
clone size: many
J gene: TRBJ1-6
D gene: .
V gene: TRBV14
CDR3 length: 15

CDR3 DNA: TGTGCCAGTAGTATAGAGTCCCTGGAGACCCAGTACTTC
CDR3 protein: CASSIESLETQYF
clone size: .
J gene: TRBJ2-5
D gene: .
V gene: TRBV19
CDR3 length: 13

CDR3 DNA: TGCGCCAGCAGCCAAGGGGACAGGGGGAGTAACACTGAAGCTTTCTTT
CDR3 protein: CASSQGDRGSNTEAFF
clone size: .
J gene: TRBJ1-1
D gene: TRBD1
V gene: TRBV4-3
CDR3 length: 16

CDR3 DNA: TGTGCCAGCAGCCCTCGGGGATTGGGGGGGGGCCGCAATTCACCCCTCCACTTT
CDR3 protein: CASSPRGLGGGRNSPLHF
clone size: .
J gene: TRBJ1-6
D gene: .
V gene: TRBV7-8
CDR3 length: 18

CDR3 DNA: TGTGCCAGCAGCCACAGACAGGGCGGCACTGAAGCTTTCTTT
CDR3 protein: CASSHRQGGTEAFF
clone size: .
J gene: TRBJ1-1
D gene: TRBD1
V gene: TRBV6-6
CDR3 length: 14

CDR3 DNA: TGTGCCAGCAGCCTACAGATTGGAGGGGCGACCCAGTACTTC
CDR3 protein: CASSLQIGGATQYF
clone size: .
J gene: TRBJ2-5
D gene: .
V gene: TRBV11-2
CDR3 length: 14

CDR3 DNA: TGCGCCAGCAGCCGCCAAACGGGGACTGAAGCTTTCTTT
CDR3 protein: CASSRQTGTEAFF
clone size: .
J gene: TRBJ1-1
D gene: .
V gene: TRBV4-3
CDR3 length: 13